This T cell receptor beta chain appears in the sequencing data of a study of blood T cell repertoires in COVID-19. Overall study context: Samples came from the United States, Italy and Spain, spanning acute and convalescent COVID-19. T cells, B-cell-depleted T cells, or PBMCs provided the cDNA or gDNA that served as material.

Trimming cost V 4 bases and J 8 bases, with 14 bases left between them. Germline CDR1 and CDR2: WSHSY and SAAADI. This CDR3 region has 13 residues. The table came from immunoSEQ multiplex PCR; TCRdb's copy has only in-frame clones and leaves some out. The data hold about 38,000 clones, with over 80% observed a single time. The specimen sequenced was peripheral blood. The clonotype comes from a man over 45 with active COVID-19. This sequence joins TRBV10-2 and TRBJ1-2; D is perhaps TRBD1 (5 bases). The CDR3 DNA reads TGCGCCAGCAGTGCTGGGGGGAACGGCGGCTACACCTTC. It yields the protein CASSAGGNGGYTF.